Shown below are 12 T cell receptor beta chains from a single sample sequenced in a study of T cells in Graves' hyperthyroidism and ophthalmopathy. Using RNA transcripts as the source, TCR beta CDR3 regions were amplified. HTBI primers drove first-round RT-PCR of the TCR CDR3. TCRdb passed the multiplex PCR reads through MiXCR, listing each CDR3 protein once. The sample records about 610,000 distinct CDR3 sequences, 46% being singletons. The sequencing input was peripheral blood or thyroid tissue (not recorded which). The receptors originated from a woman in her late teens or twenties with Graves' hyperthyroidism.

CDR3 residues: CASSVARINQPQHF. The CDR3 nucleotides read TGTGCCAGCAGCGTAGCGCGAATCAATCAGCCCCAGCATTTT. The rearrangement uses TRBV2 and TRBJ1-5; no reliable D call. Germline V gives CDR1 SNHLY, CDR2 FYNNEI. This CDR3 is 14 amino acids long. Between the trimmed V and J ends, which lost 6 bases and 3 bases, there was a span of 12 bases.

This clonotype was seen ten or more times. J is TRBJ2-5 and V is TRBV6-1, with a tentative D call TRBD1 (5 bases). The CDR3 has 12 residues. Looked up from germline, CDR1 is MNHNS and CDR2 is SASEGT. Trimming took off 8 bases at V and 5 bases at J, with 12 bases between the two ends. The CDR3 DNA reads TGTGCCAGCGGACACCCTCTGGAGACCCAGTACTTC. Translation: CASGHPLETQYF.

This clonotype was recorded at least ten times. The chain links TRBV7-9 to TRBJ1-5; the D is unclear. V was trimmed by 2 bases and J by 9 bases, leaving 8 bases between them. CDR3 length: 12 amino acids. Germline CDR1 and CDR2: SEHNR and FQNEAQ (reference sequence). This CDR3 reads CASSLNSGPQHF. The CDR3 bases are TGTGCCAGCAGCTTAAACTCGGGGCCCCAGCATTTT. The whole variable domain, filled in from reference TRBV7-9 and TRBJ1-5, reads DTGVSQNPRHKITKRGQNVTFRCDPISEHNRLYWYRQTLGQGPEFLTYFQNEAQLEKSRLLSDRFSAERPKGSFSTLEIQRTEQGDSAMYLCASSLNSGPQHFGDGTRLSIL.

This clonotype was observed a few times. The J gene is TRBJ2-3, the V gene TRBV5-1; D gene ambiguous. V lost 4 bases to trimming and J lost 3 bases, with 15 bases between them. The CDR3 runs 15 residues. The germline V gene encodes CDR1 SGHRS and CDR2 YFSETQ. The CDR3 is CASSTWGTYTDTQYF. The CDR3 bases are TGCGCCAGCAGCACTTGGGGAACCTATACAGATACGCAGTATTTT. The variable domain in full, completed from reference TRBV5-1 and TRBJ2-3, reads KAGVTQTPRYLIKTRGQQVTLSCSPISGHRSVSWYQQTPGQGLQFLFEYFSETQRNKGNFPGRFSGRQFSNSRSEMNVSTLELGDSALYLCASSTWGTYTDTQYFGPGTRLTVL.

A note on this clonotype: Since a much larger clone is just one base distant, this may be a read error. This chain joins TRBV6-5 and TRBJ1-1; 7 nucleotides line up with TRBD1. Germline V gene data show CDR1 as MNHEY and CDR2 as SVGAGI. CDR3 length equals 14 residues. The CDR3: CTSSETGAGTEAFF. Written as DNA, the CDR3 is TGTACCAGCAGTGAAACAGGGGCTGGTACTGAAGCTTTCTTT.

The chain employs TRBV7-9 and TRBJ1-5; no reliable D call. The germline V gene encodes CDR1 SEHNR and CDR2 FQNEAQ (reference sequence). There are 11 residues in the CDR3. Trimming removed 4 bases at V and 14 bases at J, with 12 bases between. CDR3 protein: CASSSLSYEHF. CDR3 bases: TGTGCCAGCAGCTCCCTAAGCTACGAGCATTTT.

Worth noting for this clonotype: Germline is not matched at one junction end, which may reflect a read error. The chain combines TRBV9 with TRBJ1-3; TRBD1 agrees at 7 bases. Germline V lookup: CDR1 SGDLS, CDR2 YYNGEE. The CDR3 runs 14 residues. The CDR3 reads CASSGTGSVNTIYF. The CDR3 nucleotides are TGTGCCAGCAGCGGGACAGGATCTGTAAACACCATATATTTT.

In regard to this clonotype: This may come from a read error, since a much larger clone is one base off. This rearrangement joins TRBV7-8 to TRBJ1-5, with 9 bases matching TRBD1. After removal of 5 bases from V and 6 bases from J, the junction contained 5 bases not matched to a gene. CDR1 SGHVS and CDR2 FQNEAQ come from the germline V gene. CDR3 size: 14 residues. The CDR3 bases are TGTGCCAGCAGCCGGGGACAGGGTATTCAGCCCCAGCATTTT. It is translated as CASSRGQGIQPQHF.

The table lists this clonotype with a count of one. The chain carries TRBV25-1 and TRBJ2-7; 14 bases align to TRBD2. V dropped 5 bases and J dropped 5; count of bases not matched to a gene: 5. This CDR3 spans 15 amino acids. Germline assignment: CDR1 MGHDK and CDR2 SYGVNS. The CDR3 nucleotides are TGTGCCAGCAGTATCGGACTAGCGGGAGGCCACGAGCAGTACTTC. Encoded protein: CASSIGLAGGHEQYF.

Comments on this clonotype: No DNA is shown, since the ends of the CDR3 on it are uncertain; the CDR3 is the one TCRdb lists. V gene TRBV7-3 combines with J gene TRBJ2-2. Germline assignment: CDR1 SGHTA and CDR2 FQGTGA. The CDR3 is 11 residues long, counting both termini. CDR3 in amino acids: CASSQEGSCFF.

The CDR3 nucleotides are TGTGCCAGTAGTATAGGCCTAGCGGGGCACTACGAGCAGTACTTC. The encoded protein is CASSIGLAGHYEQYF. The chain links TRBV19 to TRBJ2-7, with TRBD2 matching over 9 bases. CDR3 length equals 15 residues. V gave up 1 base and J gave up 3 bases; unmatched junction bases: 4. Germline V gene lookup returns CDR1 LNHDA and CDR2 SQIVND (reference sequence).

The CDR3 region has the DNA TGTGCCAGCAGCACCCCCCCAGGGACCCAGTACTTC. Its protein is CASSTPPGTQYF. This chain connects TRBV7-9 to TRBJ2-5, with D uncertain. Trimming removed 5 bases at V and 7 bases at J, with 11 bases between. The germline V gene encodes CDR1 SEHNR and CDR2 FQNEAQ (reference sequence). The length of the CDR3 is 12 residues.